The clone carrying this T cell receptor (beta chain) is a singleton in its sample. The sample is drawn from a study of control samples from healthy donors and cancer patients. Clones were sequenced by immunoSEQ multiplex PCR, and TCRdb holds only the in-frame ones, with some missing. The table lists under 200,000 clones, around 91% of them singletons, with approximately 1.5% in the top ten. Germline V gives CDR1 SNHLY, CDR2 FYNNEI. V was cut by 6 bases and J by 0 bases, with 11 bases left in between. The CDR3 covers 15 residues. The receptor was isolated from a woman in her thirties in good health. The V and J genes are TRBV2 and TRBJ2-2; D may be TRBD1 or TRBD2 (5 bases each). Sequenced sample: blood. CDR3 region: CASRLVGANTGELFF. The CDR3 nucleotides are TGTGCCAGCAGACTAGTAGGGGCGAACACCGGGGAGCTGTTTTTT.